This entry lists 14 T cell receptor beta chains sequenced from one sample in a study of shared clonotypes between healthy human individuals. Clones were sequenced by immunoSEQ multiplex PCR, and TCRdb holds only the in-frame ones, with some missing. This table holds 1 million to 1.3 million clones, around 78% found once. Sample: memory CD4+ T cells from PBMCs. Sample subset: CD45RA-negative fraction. The receptors stem from a man between 18 and 35 years old in good health. Some clones in this sample may be carry-over from other donors' samples.

The DNA of the CDR3 is TGTGCCAGCAGTTCCTCCCAGGCCCACTCCTACAATGAGCAGTTCTTC. It is translated as CASSSSQAHSYNEQFF. This rearrangement joins TRBV28 to TRBJ2-1; D remains ambiguous. Trimming cost V 4 bases and J 0 bases, with 13 bases left between them. This CDR3 has 16 residues. Germline V CDR1 and CDR2: MDHEN, SYDVKM.

This chain joins TRBV5-1 and TRBJ1-2; D may be TRBD1 (5 bases). Per germline, CDR1 SGHRS and CDR2 YFSETQ. The ends were cut back, 0 bases at V and 12 bases at J, with 12 bases in the middle. This CDR3 has 12 residues. CDR3 sequence (DNA): TGCGCCAGCAGCTTGGCGGGGGGTGAACACACCTTC. Protein product: CASSLAGGEHTF.

The gene calls are TRBV29-1 and TRBJ2-7, with TRBD2 identical over 8 bases. Per germline, CDR1 SQVTM and CDR2 ANQGSEA. The CDR3 length is 13 residues. V dropped 2 bases and J dropped 6; count of bases not matched to a gene: 6. CDR3 nucleotides: TGCAGCGTTGAAATCGCGGGAGGTAGCGAGCAGTACTTC. Translated: CSVEIAGGSEQYF.

V and J are TRBV28 and TRBJ1-5; D may be TRBD1 (5 bases). Germline V gene lookup returns CDR1 MDHEN and CDR2 SYDVKM. Trimming took off 3 bases at V and 9 bases at J, with 12 bases between the two ends. This CDR3 comprises 13 residues. The DNA for the CDR3 is TGTGCCAGCAGTTTGGGACCGGGCCGGCCCCAGCATTTT. Protein product: CASSLGPGRPQHF. The full variable domain, rest sourced from reference TRBV28 and TRBJ1-5, is DVKVTQSSRYLVKRTGEKVFLECVQDMDHENMFWYRQDPGLGLRLIYFSYDVKMKEKGDIPEGYSVSREKKERFSLILESASTNQTSMYLCASSLGPGRPQHFGDGTRLSIL.

In its sample, this clone was seen many times. Since a much larger clone is just one base distant, this may be a read error. Other DNA variants within this sample encode the same CDR3. The J gene is TRBJ2-7, the V gene TRBV7-2, with 11 bases identical to TRBD2. Germline V CDR1 and CDR2: SGHTA, FQGNSA. This CDR3 spans 15 amino acids. The V segment lost 5 bases and the J segment 1 base; nucleotides outside the gene matches: 4. Here the CDR3 reads CASSPSSGRSYEQYF. In DNA form, the CDR3 reads TGTGCCAGCAGCCCTTCTAGCGGGAGGTCCTACGAGCAGTACTTC.

This chain connects TRBV29-1 to TRBJ1-5; TRBD1 is a possible D gene (5 bases). Trimming stripped 6 bases from V and 1 base from J, with 7 bases between. The CDR3 covers 12 residues. Germline loops: CDR1 SQVTM, CDR2 ANQGSEA. CDR3 nucleotide sequence: TGCAGCGTACAGGAAAGCAATCAGCCCCAGCATTTT. Residues: CSVQESNQPQHF. Full variable domain (missing parts from reference TRBV29-1 and TRBJ1-5): SAVISQKPSRDICQRGTSLTIQCQVDSQVTMMFWYRQQPGQSLTLIATANQGSEATYESGFVIDKFPISRPNLTFSTLTVSNMSPEDSSIYLCSVQESNQPQHFGDGTRLSIL.

This rearrangement joins TRBV9 to TRBJ1-2, with a weak D call TRBD1 (5 bases). The CDR3 is 15 amino acids. V gave up 0 bases and J gave up 4 bases, with 13 bases separating them. Germline CDR1 and CDR2: SGDLS and YYNGEE. The CDR3 coding sequence is TGTGCCAGCAGCGTAGAGCCGGGACCGATCTATGGCTACACCTTC. Protein: CASSVEPGPIYGYTF.

This clone has at least ten counts. The chain has TRBV4-1 and TRBJ1-1; D remains unclear. Germline lookup yields CDR1 MGHRA and CDR2 YSYEKL. CDR3 length equals 15 residues. V was shortened by 1 base and J by 1 base, with 10 bases between the two germline ends. The chain's CDR3 is CASSQGWFGNTEAFF. CDR3 bases: TGCGCCAGCAGCCAAGGGTGGTTTGGGAACACTGAAGCTTTCTTT.

Concerning this clone: This sequence may be a read error, since a much larger clone differs from it by one base. Other DNA sequences from this sample encode an identical CDR3 as well. V gene TRBV28 combines with J gene TRBJ2-1; D gene ambiguous. The CDR3 runs to 11 residues. Germline lookup yields CDR1 MDHEN and CDR2 SYDVKM. V was shortened by 5 bases and J by 4 bases, with 3 bases between the two germline ends. This chain's CDR3 is CASSQYNEQFF. CDR3 sequence (DNA): TGTGCCAGCAGTCAGTACAATGAGCAGTTCTTC.

The chain's CDR3 is CASRLKGSGGGELFF. CDR3 in DNA: TGTGCCAGCAGGCTCAAGGGGTCTGGTGGCGGGGAGCTGTTTTTT. The chain recombines TRBV6-5 with TRBJ2-2; the D gene is possibly TRBD1 (5 bases). Germline CDR1 MNHEY, CDR2 SVGAGI. Between the trimmed V and J ends, which lost 6 bases and 7 bases, there was a span of 18 bases. The CDR3 covers 15 residues.

This clone was observed many times. The sample contains more than one DNA sequence encoding this CDR3. The genes are TRBV29-1 and TRBJ1-2, with D possibly being TRBD1 (6 bases). Germline CDR1 and CDR2: SQVTM and ANQGSEA. The CDR3 sequence is 13 residues long. Trimming stripped 4 bases from V and 3 bases from J, with 12 bases between. The CDR3 loop is CSVGMRGDYGYTF. The CDR3 DNA reads TGCAGCGTTGGTATGAGGGGGGACTATGGCTACACCTTC. The full variable domain, in which reference TRBV29-1 and TRBJ1-2 provide the parts outside the CDR3, is SAVISQKPSRDICQRGTSLTIQCQVDSQVTMMFWYRQQPGQSLTLIATANQGSEATYESGFVIDKFPISRPNLTFSTLTVSNMSPEDSSIYLCSVGMRGDYGYTFGSGTRLTVV.

The V gene is TRBV11-3, the J gene TRBJ2-7; 8 positions agree with TRBD2. Germline V gene sequence: CDR1 SGHNT, CDR2 YENEEA. With 5 bases clipped from V and 7 bases from J, the junction kept 19 bases outside the gene matches. The length of the CDR3 is 17 residues. The CDR3 DNA is TGTGCCAGCAGCCTACGGGTAGCGGGGCCCTATTTGGAAGAGCAGTACTTC. Translating it yields CASSLRVAGPYLEEQYF.

Points on this clone: A single base separates this from a much larger clone, so it may be a read error. The chain links TRBV27 to TRBJ1-2; no firm D call. Germline loops: CDR1 MNHEY, CDR2 SMNVEV (reference sequence). There are 13 residues in the CDR3. V dropped 2 bases and J dropped 0 bases, with 4 bases sitting between them. The CDR3 DNA is TGTGCCAGCAGTTTAACTCCTAACTATGGCTACACCTTC. It translates to CASSLTPNYGYTF.

The CDR3 loop is CASSFADGVNEQFF. Written as DNA, the CDR3 is TGTGCCAGCAGTTTCGCTGATGGGGTCAATGAGCAGTTCTTC. The chain employs TRBV28 and TRBJ2-1; D gene unclear. V lost 3 bases to trimming and J lost 6 bases, with 12 bases between them. The length of the CDR3 is 14 residues. Germline V gives CDR1 MDHEN, CDR2 SYDVKM.